This TCR beta chain derives from a study of PD-L1 blockade in urothelial cancer. Whole-study context: Blood was evaluated 3 weeks (second dose) and 6 weeks after therapy began. Peripheral blood specimens exhibited a median yield of approximately 150,000 T cells.

V was shortened by 4 bases and J by 3 bases, with 14 bases between the two germline ends. The CDR3 loop spans 14 amino acids. Germline V gene lookup returns CDR1 SGHRS and CDR2 YFSETQ. The time point here: peripheral blood 6 weeks after treatment start. Clones were read by immunoSEQ multiplex PCR, and TCRdb kept only the in-frame ones, dropping some. The sample consists of roughly 76,000 clones, approximately 90% of them appearing once. Here the sequenced sample was PBMCs, taken around atezolizumab (anti-PD-L1) treatment. This receptor was taken from a woman over 75 with urothelial cancer. V usage is TRBV5-1 and J usage is TRBJ2-7; maybe TRBD1 (5 bases). The CDR3 loop is CASSQVVQGYEQYF. The DNA for the CDR3 is TGCGCCAGCAGCCAGGTCGTTCAGGGCTACGAGCAGTACTTC.